The T cell receptor (beta chain) described here comes from a study of blood T cell repertoires in COVID-19. The germline V gene encodes CDR1 MRHNA and CDR2 SNTAGT. The CDR3 totals 13 residues. Trimming removed 10 bases from V and 5 bases from J, with 14 bases in between. Assay used: immunoSEQ multiplex PCR; TCRdb lists only in-frame clones, some missing. The repertoire includes 90,000 or so clones, around 90% of them detected once, and 6.7% sits in the top ten. The chain uses TRBV6-4 and TRBJ2-2; D not certain. The clonotype originates from a man between 18 and 29 years old with COVID-19, enrolled during active disease. Sequencing input: peripheral blood. The CDR3 here is CATERVTTGELFF. The CDR3 DNA is TGTGCCACCGAGAGAGTGACAACCGGGGAGCTGTTTTTT.